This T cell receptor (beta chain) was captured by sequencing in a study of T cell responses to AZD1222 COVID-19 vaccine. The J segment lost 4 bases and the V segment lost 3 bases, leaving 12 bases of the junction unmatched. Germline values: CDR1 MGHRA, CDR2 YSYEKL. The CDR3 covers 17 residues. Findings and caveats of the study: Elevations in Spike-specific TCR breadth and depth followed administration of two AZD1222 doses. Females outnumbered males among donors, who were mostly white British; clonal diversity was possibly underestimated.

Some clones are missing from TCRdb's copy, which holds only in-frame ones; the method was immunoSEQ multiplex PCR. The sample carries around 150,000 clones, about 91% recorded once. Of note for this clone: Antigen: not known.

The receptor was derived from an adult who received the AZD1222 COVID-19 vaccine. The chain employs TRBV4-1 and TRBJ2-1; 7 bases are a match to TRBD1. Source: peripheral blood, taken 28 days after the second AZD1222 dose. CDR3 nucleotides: TGCGCCAGCAGCCAGGCGGTCGACAGGGCCCCTTACAATGAGCAGTTCTTC. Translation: CASSQAVDRAPYNEQFF.